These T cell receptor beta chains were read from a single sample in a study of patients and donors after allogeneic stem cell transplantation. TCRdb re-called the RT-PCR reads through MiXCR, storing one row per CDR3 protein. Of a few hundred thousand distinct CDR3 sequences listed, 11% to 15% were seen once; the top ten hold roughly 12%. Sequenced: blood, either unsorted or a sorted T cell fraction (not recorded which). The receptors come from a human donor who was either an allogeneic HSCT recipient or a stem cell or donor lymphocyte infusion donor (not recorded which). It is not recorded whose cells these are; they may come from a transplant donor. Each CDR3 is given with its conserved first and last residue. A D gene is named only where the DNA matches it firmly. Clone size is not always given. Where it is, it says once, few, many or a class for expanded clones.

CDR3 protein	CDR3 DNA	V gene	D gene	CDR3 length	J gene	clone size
CASSQDAGLAGGYNEQFF	TGCGCCAGCAGCCAAGACGCGGGACTAGCGGGGGGATACAATGAGCAGTTCTTC	TRBV4-3	TRBD2	18	TRBJ2-1	NA
CAWSVSRAHEQYF	TGTGCCTGGAGTGTAAGCAGGGCCCACGAGCAGTACTTC	TRBV30	NA	13	TRBJ2-7	NA
CASSFRVGDNSPLHF	TGCGCCAGCAGCTTCCGGGTTGGGGATAATTCACCCCTCCACTTT	TRBV5-1	NA	15	TRBJ1-6	NA
CASSETANTEAFF	TGTGCCAGCTCGGAGACGGCTAACACTGAAGCTTTCTTT	TRBV18	NA	13	TRBJ1-1	few
CASSHPRGLAGDYEQYF	TGTGCCAGCAGCCACCCGAGGGGGCTAGCGGGAGACTACGAGCAGTACTTC	TRBV13	TRBD2	17	TRBJ2-7	NA
CAWSVTAGGMGNSPLHF	TGTGCCTGGAGTGTGACCGCGGGGGGTATGGGGAATTCACCCCTCCACTTT	TRBV30	NA	17	TRBJ1-6	few
CASSLGRPGISLTVEQYF	TGCGCCAGCAGCTTGGGACGCCCAGGGATCTCACTAACGGTAGAGCAGTACTTC	TRBV5-1	NA	18	TRBJ2-7	many
CASSLYGGTEAFF	TGTGCCAGCAGCTTGTATGGGGGCACTGAAGCTTTCTTT	TRBV7-8	NA	13	TRBJ1-1	NA
CSVEEGSHMIGEQFF	TGCAGCGTTGAAGAGGGCTCCCACATGATCGGTGAGCAGTTCTTC	TRBV29-1	NA	15	TRBJ2-1	NA
CAISEGTNYEQYF	TGTGCCATCAGTGAGGGGACAAACTACGAGCAGTACTTC	TRBV10-3	NA	13	TRBJ2-7	NA
CASSQSTLAKNIQYF	TGTGCCAGCAGCCAATCCACCCTAGCCAAAAACATTCAGTACTTC	TRBV3-1	NA	15	TRBJ2-4	few
CASSRNRNREKLFF	TGCGCCAGCAGCCGTAACCGGAATAGGGAAAAACTGTTTTTT	TRBV4-3	NA	14	TRBJ1-4	many
CASSQDRGVGTEAFF	TGTGCCAGCAGCCAAGATCGCGGGGTTGGGACTGAAGCTTTCTTT	TRBV3-1	NA	15	TRBJ1-1	few
CASSSLGRGGTEAFF	TGTGCCAGCAGCTCATTGGGGAGGGGGGGCACTGAAGCTTTCTTT	TRBV7-3	NA	15	TRBJ1-1	many
CASSLERTSGGLYQETQYF	TGTGCCAGCAGTTTAGAGCGGACTAGCGGGGGGCTGTACCAAGAGACCCAGTACTTC	TRBV12-3/TRBV12-4	TRBD2	19	TRBJ2-5	many
CSAPRPGAANYGYTF	TGCAGTGCCCCCCGTCCAGGGGCTGCTAACTATGGCTACACCTTC	TRBV20-1	NA	15	TRBJ1-2	many
CASSSGLAGSETQYF	TGTGCCAGCAGCTCGGGACTAGCGGGATCGGAGACCCAGTACTTC	TRBV7-3	TRBD2	15	TRBJ2-5	few
CAWRRDNSNQPQHF	TGTGCCTGGAGACGGGACAATAGCAATCAGCCCCAGCATTTT	TRBV30	NA	14	TRBJ1-5	few
CASSLSGAETQYF	TGTGCCAGCAGCTTAAGCGGGGCAGAGACCCAGTACTTC	TRBV11-2	TRBD2	13	TRBJ2-5	NA
CASSLAWETYGYTF	TGTGCCAGCAGCTTAGCTTGGGAAACCTATGGCTACACCTTC	TRBV7-9	NA	14	TRBJ1-2	few
CASRKGTVHETQYF	TGTGCCAGCAGGAAAGGGACAGTCCACGAGACCCAGTACTTC	TRBV7-8	TRBD1	14	TRBJ2-5	many
CASTPGQGYEQYF	TGTGCCAGTACCCCGGGACAGGGCTACGAGCAGTACTTC	TRBV19	TRBD1	13	TRBJ2-7	NA
CVSSQDRWAGVYGYTF	TGTGTCAGCAGCCAAGACCGCTGGGCAGGGGTCTATGGCTACACCTTC	TRBV4-2	NA	16	TRBJ1-2	NA
CASSLLTGTYEQYF	TGCGCCAGCAGCCTGCTGACAGGGACCTACGAGCAGTACTTC	TRBV4-1	TRBD1	14	TRBJ2-7	many
CASSLEGGTGYTF	TGTGCCAGCAGCTTAGAGGGGGGGACTGGCTACACCTTC	TRBV7-2	NA	13	TRBJ1-2	NA
CASGLGLADTDTQYF	TGTGCTAGTGGTTTGGGACTAGCGGACACAGATACGCAGTATTTT	TRBV12-5	TRBD2	15	TRBJ2-3	many
CASSFTLAGARYEQYF	TGTGCCAGCAGTTTTACCCTAGCGGGAGCCAGGTACGAGCAGTACTTC	TRBV12-3/TRBV12-4	TRBD2	16	TRBJ2-7	few
CASSQAGGSGANVLTF	TGTGCCAGCAGCCAAGCGGGGGGATCCGGGGCCAACGTCCTGACTTTC	TRBV3-1	TRBD2	16	TRBJ2-6	few
CASSLESGSSYEQYF	TGTGCCAGCAGCTTAGAGAGCGGAAGCTCCTACGAGCAGTACTTC	TRBV11-2	NA	15	TRBJ2-7	many
CASTLTIGGQEKLFF	TGTGCCAGCACCCTAACCATCGGGGGTCAGGAAAAACTGTTTTTT	TRBV12-3/TRBV12-4	NA	15	TRBJ1-4	NA
CASSLGAGGFEDTQYF	TGTGCCAGCAGCCTAGGGGCGGGGGGCTTTGAAGATACGCAGTATTTT	TRBV7-3	TRBD2	16	TRBJ2-3	NA
CASSAGGAETQYF	TGTGCCAGCAGTGCGGGGGGCGCGGAGACCCAGTACTTC	TRBV6-1	NA	13	TRBJ2-5	few
CASSPTRGQETQYF	TGTGCCAGCTCACCCACCCGGGGGCAAGAGACCCAGTACTTC	TRBV18	NA	14	TRBJ2-5	few
CASSFSGGRAEAFF	TGCGCCAGCAGCTTCTCTGGGGGAAGGGCTGAAGCTTTCTTT	TRBV5-1	NA	14	TRBJ1-1	many
CASSSKGQQVTSELSYEQYF	TGTGCCAGCAGCTCCAAGGGGCAGCAAGTTACTAGCGAACTCTCCTACGAGCAGTACTTC	TRBV5-4	TRBD2	20	TRBJ2-7	NA
CSALPGRLNSPLHF	TGCAGTGCTCTGCCGGGACGGCTAAATTCACCCCTCCACTTT	TRBV20-1	NA	14	TRBJ1-6	NA
CSAVPPHGAEAFF	TGCAGTGCTGTGCCCCCCCACGGGGCTGAAGCTTTCTTT	TRBV20-1	NA	13	TRBJ1-1	NA
CASSLVRGGRNTGELFF	TGTGCCAGCAGCTTAGTACGCGGCGGAAGGAACACCGGGGAGCTGTTTTTT	TRBV7-2	NA	17	TRBJ2-2	few
CSGRGGAQETQYF	TGCAGCGGCAGGGGAGGGGCACAAGAGACCCAGTACTTC	TRBV29-1	NA	13	TRBJ2-5	few
CASSGTRFQETQYF	TGTGCCAGCAGTGGGACTAGATTCCAAGAGACCCAGTACTTC	TRBV6-2/TRBV6-3	TRBD2	14	TRBJ2-5	few
CASSQNYPYEQYF	TGTGCCAGCAGCCAAAATTACCCCTACGAGCAGTACTTC	TRBV4-2	NA	13	TRBJ2-7	NA
CASNSGGGLAKNIQYF	TGTGCCAGCAACTCTGGGGGGGGCCTAGCCAAAAACATTCAGTACTTC	TRBV6-1	NA	16	TRBJ2-4	many
CSVALAGGGETQYF	TGCAGCGTTGCTTTAGCGGGAGGGGGAGAGACCCAGTACTTC	TRBV29-1	TRBD2	14	TRBJ2-5	few
CASSQDLLAGNTDTQYF	TGCGCCAGCAGCCAAGATCTGCTAGCGGGGAACACAGATACGCAGTATTTT	TRBV4-1	TRBD2	17	TRBJ2-3	few
CASSLGAGVRETQYF	TGCGCCAGCAGCTTGGGGGCGGGAGTACGGGAGACCCAGTACTTC	TRBV5-1	TRBD2	15	TRBJ2-5	once
CASSPGQTRSGNTIYF	TGTGCCAGCAGCCCGGGACAGACCCGCTCTGGAAACACCATATATTTT	TRBV5-5	TRBD1	16	TRBJ1-3	few